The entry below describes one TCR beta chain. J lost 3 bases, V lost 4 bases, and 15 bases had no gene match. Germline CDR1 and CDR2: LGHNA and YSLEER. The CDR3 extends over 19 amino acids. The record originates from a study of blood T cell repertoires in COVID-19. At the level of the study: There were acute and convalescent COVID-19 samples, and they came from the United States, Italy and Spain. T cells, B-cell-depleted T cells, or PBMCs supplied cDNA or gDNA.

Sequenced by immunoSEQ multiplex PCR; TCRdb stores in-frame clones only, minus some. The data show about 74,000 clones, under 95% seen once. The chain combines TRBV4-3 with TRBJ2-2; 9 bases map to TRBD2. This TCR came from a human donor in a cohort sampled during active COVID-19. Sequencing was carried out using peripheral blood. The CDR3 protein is CASSLPPLGGRADTGELFF. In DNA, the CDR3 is TGCGCCAGCAGCCTGCCCCCTCTAGGCGGGAGGGCTGACACCGGGGAGCTGTTTTTT.